This entry is about one TCR beta chain. The germline gives CDR1 WSHSY, CDR2 SAAADI. The CDR3 contains 14 residues. J gave up 7 bases and V 7 bases, and 9 bases lay outside the gene matches. This sample was taken from a study of blood T cell repertoires in COVID-19. Study as a whole: COVID-19 samples, acute and convalescent, were from the United States, Italy and Spain. Sources were T cells, B-cell-depleted T cells, or PBMCs; the material itself was cDNA or gDNA.

Only in-frame clones appear in the TCRdb table, and some are missing; sequencing was by immunoSEQ multiplex PCR. The top ten clones hold 16% of a sample with about 110,000 clones, about 79% of them seen once. The source is a woman older than 75 with active or convalescent COVID-19. Sequencing was performed on peripheral blood. V and J are TRBV10-2 and TRBJ2-7, with 11 bases identical to TRBD2. CDR3 region: CASTNSGRAGEQYF. The CDR3 bases are TGCGCCAGCACTAATAGCGGGAGGGCCGGGGAGCAGTACTTC.